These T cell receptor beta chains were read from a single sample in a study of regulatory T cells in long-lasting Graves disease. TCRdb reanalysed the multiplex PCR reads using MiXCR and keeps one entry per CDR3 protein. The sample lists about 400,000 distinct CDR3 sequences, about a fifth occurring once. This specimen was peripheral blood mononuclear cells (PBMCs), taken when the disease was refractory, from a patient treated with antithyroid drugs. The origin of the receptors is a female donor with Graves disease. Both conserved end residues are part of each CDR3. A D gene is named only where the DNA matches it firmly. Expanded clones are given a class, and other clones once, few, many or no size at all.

CDR3nt: TGTGCCAGCAGTAATACGCGGGAGCCTACCTACAATGAGCAGTTCTTC
CDR3aa: CASSNTREPTYNEQFF
j_gene: TRBJ2-1
d_gene: TRBD2
v_gene: TRBV2
abundance: few

CDR3nt: TGTGCCAGCAGCGTAGAGCCCACGCGGCCCCAGCATTTT
CDR3aa: CASSVEPTRPQHF
j_gene: TRBJ1-5
d_gene: .
v_gene: TRBV9
abundance: .

CDR3nt: TGTGCCAGCAGCCCCCGACTAGCGGGTGGGGAGACCCAGTACTTC
CDR3aa: CASSPRLAGGETQYF
j_gene: TRBJ2-5
d_gene: TRBD2
v_gene: TRBV11-2
abundance: many

CDR3nt: TGTGCCTGGAGTGTACGACGGGAGTCAGGGAGGGTGACCCAGTACTTC
CDR3aa: CAWSVRRESGRVTQYF
j_gene: TRBJ2-5
d_gene: TRBD2
v_gene: TRBV30
abundance: many

CDR3nt: TGTGCCAGCAGCCCAAAGGGGCTAGCGGGAGGCCACTCCTACGAGCAGTACTTC
CDR3aa: CASSPKGLAGGHSYEQYF
j_gene: TRBJ2-7
d_gene: TRBD2
v_gene: TRBV7-2
abundance: many

CDR3nt: TGTGCCAGCAGGGCGTTGAGCGGGAGCCCCACAGATACGCAGTATTTT
CDR3aa: CASRALSGSPTDTQYF
j_gene: TRBJ2-3
d_gene: TRBD2
v_gene: TRBV2
abundance: .

CDR3nt: TGTGCCAGTAGACCACAGGGGAGGGGGAACATTCAGTACTTC
CDR3aa: CASRPQGRGNIQYF
j_gene: TRBJ2-4
d_gene: .
v_gene: TRBV19
abundance: few

CDR3nt: TGTGCCTGGAGTGTACGGAGGGGTGATGGCTACACCTTC
CDR3aa: CAWSVRRGDGYTF
j_gene: TRBJ1-2
d_gene: .
v_gene: TRBV30
abundance: many

CDR3nt: TGTGCCTGGAGTGTACATTTGGATTTAGCCAAAAACATTCAGTACTTC
CDR3aa: CAWSVHLDLAKNIQYF
j_gene: TRBJ2-4
d_gene: .
v_gene: TRBV30
abundance: few

CDR3nt: TGTGCCAGCAGCCCTAGTTGGGGAACAGATACGCAGTATTTT
CDR3aa: CASSPSWGTDTQYF
j_gene: TRBJ2-3
d_gene: .
v_gene: TRBV11-2
abundance: many

CDR3nt: TGCAGCGTTGAGACAGTCTTCAACGAGCAGTACTTC
CDR3aa: CSVETVFNEQYF
j_gene: TRBJ2-7
d_gene: .
v_gene: TRBV29-1
abundance: .

CDR3nt: TGTGCCAGCAGCCACCCTCTAGCGCTAAGCACAGATACGCAGTATTTT
CDR3aa: CASSHPLALSTDTQYF
j_gene: TRBJ2-3
d_gene: .
v_gene: TRBV6-1
abundance: .

CDR3nt: TGTGCCAGCAGCCCTCAGCGGGCCTCCTACAATGAGCAGTTCTTC
CDR3aa: CASSPQRASYNEQFF
j_gene: TRBJ2-1
d_gene: .
v_gene: TRBV11-3
abundance: .

CDR3nt: TGTGCCATCAGTGAGTCGTATGCAGCTGGGGCCAACGTCCTGACTTTC
CDR3aa: CAISESYAAGANVLTF
j_gene: TRBJ2-6
d_gene: .
v_gene: TRBV10-3
abundance: many

CDR3nt: TGTGCCAGCAGCTTAGGGGGGCCAAATCAGCCCCAGCATTTT
CDR3aa: CASSLGGPNQPQHF
j_gene: TRBJ1-5
d_gene: .
v_gene: TRBV12-3/TRBV12-4
abundance: many

CDR3nt: TGTGCCAGCAGCCCCCGACTAGAGGCCAATGAGCAGTTCTTC
CDR3aa: CASSPRLEANEQFF
j_gene: TRBJ2-1
d_gene: .
v_gene: TRBV7-2
abundance: .

CDR3nt: TGCAGTGGCCTGGGCACCGAGCAGTACTTC
CDR3aa: CSGLGTEQYF
j_gene: TRBJ2-7
d_gene: .
v_gene: TRBV20-1
abundance: many

CDR3nt: TGTGCCAGCAGCCAAGCCAGGGGGGTAGCGGAAGAGACCCAGTACTTC
CDR3aa: CASSQARGVAEETQYF
j_gene: TRBJ2-5
d_gene: .
v_gene: TRBV4-2
abundance: .

CDR3nt: TGCGCCAGCAGCCAGGACATGGATAGCAATCAGCCCCAGCATTTT
CDR3aa: CASSQDMDSNQPQHF
j_gene: TRBJ1-5
d_gene: .
v_gene: TRBV4-1
abundance: .

CDR3nt: TGTGCCAGCAGATCGACAGGGGATGGTGAGCAGTTCTTC
CDR3aa: CASRSTGDGEQFF
j_gene: TRBJ2-1
d_gene: TRBD1
v_gene: TRBV7-9
abundance: .

CDR3nt: TGCAGTGCCCGCCGTGGGGGCAAGGACTACGAGCAGTACTTC
CDR3aa: CSARRGGKDYEQYF
j_gene: TRBJ2-7
d_gene: .
v_gene: TRBV20-1
abundance: many

CDR3nt: TGTGCCTGGAGTGTCTTGCTAAGGACTGAAGCTTTCTTT
CDR3aa: CAWSVLLRTEAFF
j_gene: TRBJ1-1
d_gene: .
v_gene: TRBV30
abundance: many

CDR3nt: TGTGCCAGCAACCAACCTCAGGGGACCCAGTACTTC
CDR3aa: CASNQPQGTQYF
j_gene: TRBJ2-5
d_gene: .
v_gene: TRBV7-9
abundance: .

CDR3nt: TGCAGTGCCAGGTCCGGGACAGGATTCCACGAGCAGTACTTC
CDR3aa: CSARSGTGFHEQYF
j_gene: TRBJ2-7
d_gene: TRBD1
v_gene: TRBV20-1
abundance: .

CDR3nt: TGCAGTGCTAATAAGCGGCCTGAGGGTAGAGATACGCAGTATTTT
CDR3aa: CSANKRPEGRDTQYF
j_gene: TRBJ2-3
d_gene: .
v_gene: TRBV20-1
abundance: .

CDR3nt: TGTGCCAGCAGCAAGGAACCGGGACACCTAGCCGGGAAGCTGTTTTTT
CDR3aa: CASSKEPGHLAGKLFF
j_gene: TRBJ2-2
d_gene: .
v_gene: TRBV12-3/TRBV12-4
abundance: few

CDR3nt: TGCGCCAGCAGCCAGGCCCTTCAGGGGACCCAGTACTTC
CDR3aa: CASSQALQGTQYF
j_gene: TRBJ2-5
d_gene: .
v_gene: TRBV10-1
abundance: .

CDR3nt: TGCGCCAGCAGCCAATACACAGGGGGACCCACTGAAGCTTTCTTT
CDR3aa: CASSQYTGGPTEAFF
j_gene: TRBJ1-1
d_gene: TRBD1
v_gene: TRBV4-3
abundance: few

CDR3nt: TGTGCCAGCAGTGATTTGCGGGTCAGGGACAATGAGCAGTTCTTT
CDR3aa: CASSDLRVRDNEQFF
j_gene: TRBJ2-1
d_gene: .
v_gene: TRBV2
abundance: .